This T cell receptor (beta chain) was profiled in a study of human T cells and chemical hapten exposure. For the study at large: From small differences in pooled library volume came most of the variation in per-sample TCR yields. Broader study findings: Expanded TCRs showed more large CDR3 clusters than pre-sensitization or healthy control sets. Alopecia was present in the donors, so their immune response may differ from healthy people's.

A remark on this clonotype: Its antigen remains unidentified.

The CDR3 extends over 17 amino acids. Trimming pared 1 base from V and 4 bases from J, leaving 20 bases between. Germline V gene lookup returns CDR1 SGDLS and CDR2 YYNGEE. The time point: patch test 1, 2 weeks after DPC sensitization. Treatment here: therapeutic diphenylcyclopropenone sensitization with weekly scalp DPC. Unfractionated whole blood was the source of the extracted total RNA. In TCRdb, the RACE reads were re-called with MiXCR into one record per CDR3 protein. The sample records about 81,000 distinct CDR3 sequences, approximately 8% being singletons. The TCR was taken from a woman in her 30s with alopecia areata. Some clones in this sample may be carry-over from other donors' samples. The sample consisted of whole blood, taken in connection with sensitization to the hapten diphenylcyclopropenone (DPC). This rearrangement joins TRBV9 to TRBJ1-1; a weak D match, TRBD1 (6 bases). The CDR3 protein is CASSVTPVGTKGTEAFF. The CDR3 DNA reads TGTGCCAGCAGCGTAACACCCGTGGGGACAAAGGGCACTGAAGCTTTCTTT.